One and the same sample provided the 26 T cell receptor beta chains below, sequenced in a study of blood T cell repertoires in COVID-19. Here immunoSEQ multiplex PCR was the method, and the copy in TCRdb shows in-frame clones only, minus some. The sample contains 60,000 to 85,000 clones, roughly three quarters of which appear only once. The specimen was peripheral blood. The receptor source for this set is an older woman with acute or convalescent COVID-19.

This clone appeared once. The chain is built from TRBV18 and TRBJ1-1; 7 bases line up with TRBD1. The CDR3 totals 17 residues. Looked up from germline, CDR1 is KGHSH and CDR2 is LQKENI. V lost 5 bases and J lost 0; bases outside the gene matches: 12. The CDR3 DNA reads as TGTGCCAGCTCAGTGACAGGGAAGGGGGCCATGAACACTGAAGCTTTCTTT. Its translation is CASSVTGKGAMNTEAFF.

The chain recombines TRBV6-1 with TRBJ2-7, with a possible D match to TRBD1 (6 bases). V was pared by 0 bases and J by 2 bases, with 11 bases between. The CDR3 consists of 15 residues. Germline V lookup: CDR1 MNHNS, CDR2 SASEGT. The CDR3 region is CASSEAGTRTYEQYF. In DNA, the CDR3 is TGTGCCAGCAGTGAAGCCGGGACAAGAACCTACGAGCAGTACTTC.

This clone was seen more than once but under ten times. The J gene is TRBJ1-5, the V gene TRBV7-2; D is ambiguous. This CDR3 region has 13 residues. Germline V gene lookup returns CDR1 SGHTA and CDR2 FQGNSA. V was pared by 4 bases and J by 5 bases, with 9 bases between. This CDR3 is CASSSWPHQPQHF. The CDR3 coding sequence is TGTGCCAGCAGCTCCTGGCCCCATCAGCCCCAGCATTTT.

J is TRBJ2-1 and V is TRBV28, with 11 bases fitting TRBD1. The germline gives CDR1 MDHEN, CDR2 SYDVKM. The CDR3 contains 16 residues. Germline trimming cut 7 bases from V and 3 bases from J; bases unmatched to any gene: 8. Here the CDR3 DNA reads TGTGCCAGCACTGGGACAGGGGGTTATGGCTACAATGAGCAGTTCTTC. It encodes CASTGTGGYGYNEQFF.

V usage is TRBV7-2 and J usage is TRBJ2-1; no clear D. The length of the CDR3 is 13 residues. Trimming cost V 0 bases and J 3 bases, with 3 bases left between them. Germline assignment: CDR1 SGHTA and CDR2 FQGNSA. The CDR3 here is CASSLANYNEQFF. The CDR3 bases are TGTGCCAGCAGCTTAGCCAACTACAATGAGCAGTTCTTC.

The CDR3 sequence: CASKKWELPEGDTQYF. The CDR3 nucleotides read TGCGCCAGCAAAAAGTGGGAGCTTCCGGAGGGAGATACGCAGTATTTT. The V gene is TRBV5-1, the J gene TRBJ2-3; TRBD2 might be the D (6 bases). The V end was cut by 6 bases, the J end by 5 bases, with 22 bases between. The germline CDR1 and CDR2 sequences are SGHRS and YFSETQ. The CDR3 contains 16 residues.

This chain joins TRBV7-6 and TRBJ2-7; 12 nucleotides match TRBD1. The CDR3 is made up of 14 amino acids. J was trimmed by 10 bases and V by 5 bases; bases with no gene match: 9. CDR1 and CDR2 from the germline V gene are SGHVS and FNYEAQ. CDR3 region: CASSPGTGGEEQYF. CDR3 sequence (DNA): TGTGCCAGCAGCCCCGGGACAGGGGGCGAGGAACAGTACTTC.

This clone was observed a few times. V is TRBV5-4 and J is TRBJ2-7, with 7 bases that match TRBD2. CDR3 length equals 13 residues. With 0 bases clipped from V and 5 bases from J, the junction kept 2 bases outside the gene matches. From germline, CDR1 is SGHNT and CDR2 YYREEE (reference sequence). CDR3 DNA: TGTGCCAGCAGCTTGGCGACTAGCAACGAGCAGTACTTC. Its translation: CASSLATSNEQYF.

This clone came up once. V usage is TRBV9 and J usage is TRBJ1-1; D is undetermined. CDR1 and CDR2 (germline): SGDLS, YYNGEE. V lost 0 bases to trimming and J lost 5 bases, with 8 bases between them. The CDR3 has 13 amino acids. CDR3 sequence reads: CASSVEARTEAFF. The CDR3 coding sequence is TGTGCCAGCAGCGTAGAAGCGAGGACTGAAGCTTTCTTT.

The rearrangement uses TRBV4-2 and TRBJ2-1, with D possibly TRBD1 on 6 matching bases. This CDR3 region has 12 residues. Trimming shortened V by 3 bases and J by 6 bases, and 6 bases separated the two germline ends. CDR1 is LGHNA, CDR2 YNFKEQ, per germline. In DNA form, the CDR3 reads TGTGCCAGCAGCCAGGGGGCCAATGAGCAGTTCTTC. It specifies CASSQGANEQFF.

On this clone itself: This sample also contains other DNA sequences that code for the same CDR3. The chain has TRBV12-3 or TRBV12-4 and TRBJ1-5, with 8 positions matching TRBD1. After removal of 6 bases from V and 4 bases from J, the junction contained 2 bases not matched to a gene. This CDR3 has 13 amino acids. CDR3 protein: CASRGTGNQPQHF. As DNA, the CDR3 is TGTGCCAGCAGAGGGACAGGTAATCAGCCCCAGCATTTT.

The rearrangement uses TRBV5-1 and TRBJ2-7; 7 bases align to TRBD1. The CDR3 spans 11 residues. V was pared by 2 bases and J by 7 bases, with 0 bases of the junction left unmatched. The germline V gene has CDR1 SGHRS and CDR2 YFSETQ. CDR3 residues: CASSLQGEQYF. CDR3 DNA: TGCGCCAGCAGCTTACAGGGGGAGCAGTACTTC.

The chain is built from TRBV6-1 and TRBJ1-4, with TRBD1 as a possible D gene (5 bases). Trimming shortened V by 2 bases and J by 4 bases, and 11 bases separated the two germline ends. This CDR3 has 15 amino acids. Germline lookup yields CDR1 MNHNS and CDR2 SASEGT. In DNA, the CDR3 is TGTGCCAGCAGTGAATTCAGGGTCGATAATGAAAAACTGTTTTTT. Amino acids: CASSEFRVDNEKLFF.

The V call is TRBV7-2, the J call TRBJ1-6; D gene uncertain. Germline V gene data show CDR1 as SGHTA and CDR2 as FQGNSA. The V end was cut by 1 base, the J end by 8 bases, with 6 bases between. The CDR3 is made up of 13 amino acids. The DNA for the CDR3 is TGTGCCAGCAGCTTAGAACGGTATTCACCCCTCCACTTT. Its translation is CASSLERYSPLHF.

A remark on this clone: A read error may produce the germline difference seen at one junction end. V and J are TRBV6-1 and TRBJ1-2; D gene uncertain. CDR1 is MNHNS, CDR2 SASEGT, per germline. The CDR3 covers 14 residues. The chain's CDR3 is CASSDLVAIVNLFF. The CDR3 region has the DNA TGTGCCAGCAGTGATCTCGTGGCAATCGTGAACCTCTTCTTC.

The chain carries TRBV11-2 and TRBJ2-3; D gene unclear. Germline V gene sequence: CDR1 SGHAT, CDR2 FQNNGV. V was trimmed by 5 bases and J by 6 bases, leaving 12 bases between them. The CDR3 length is 13 residues. The CDR3 reads CASSLYPGDTQYF. In nucleotides, the CDR3 is TGTGCCAGCAGCCTATACCCCGGGGATACGCAGTATTTT.

The CDR3 reads CASSPAGTQGSPLHF. In DNA form, the CDR3 reads TGCGCCAGCAGCCCGGCCGGGACACAGGGATCACCCCTCCACTTT. The rearrangement joins TRBV5-1 to TRBJ1-6; tentatively, D is TRBD1 (6 bases). The germline V and J ends were trimmed by 4 bases and 10 bases, with 18 bases remaining between them. The length of the CDR3 is 15 residues. The germline V gene has CDR1 SGHRS and CDR2 YFSETQ.

The rearrangement uses TRBV19 and TRBJ2-2, with 11 bases fitting TRBD1. Germline V gene data show CDR1 as LNHDA and CDR2 as SQIVND (reference sequence). J lost 5 bases, V lost 3 bases, and 2 bases had no gene match. The CDR3 length is 15 residues. CDR3 nucleotide sequence: TGTGCCAGTAGTATTGGGACAGGGGGGACCGGGGAGCTGTTTTTT. Its protein product is CASSIGTGGTGELFF.

The rearrangement joins TRBV5-1 to TRBJ2-1; D perhaps matches TRBD2 (5 bases). From germline, CDR1 is SGHRS and CDR2 YFSETQ. The CDR3 is 14 amino acids. V was pared by 1 base and J by 8 bases, with 13 bases between. CDR3 DNA: TGCGCCAGCAGCTTGTTGTTCGGGGTGGATGAGCAGTTCTTC. This sequence encodes CASSLLFGVDEQFF.

This clone was detected a few times. The chain uses TRBV7-9 and TRBJ2-7; 7 positions match TRBD1. The CDR3 runs to 16 residues. J was trimmed by 2 bases and V by 0 bases; bases with no gene match: 7. Germline CDR1 and CDR2: SEHNR and FQNEAQ (reference sequence). In DNA form, the CDR3 reads TGTGCCAGCAGCTTAGCACGCGGCAGGGGGACCTACGAGCAGTACTTC. Protein sequence: CASSLARGRGTYEQYF.

The V and J genes are TRBV5-4 and TRBJ2-2; TRBD2 agrees at 8 bases. Germline CDR1 reads SGHNT; CDR2 reads YYREEE (reference sequence). The CDR3 spans 15 residues. Unmatched junction bases numbered 3, after V lost 0 bases and J lost 5 bases. The CDR3 DNA reads TGTGCCAGCAGCTTGGCCGGGGGGGGAACCGGGGAGCTGTTTTTT. Residues: CASSLAGGGTGELFF.

The V and J genes are TRBV2 and TRBJ1-5, with TRBD1 identical over 7 bases. Germline CDR1 reads SNHLY; CDR2 reads FYNNEI. This CDR3 is built from 14 residues. V shed 6 bases and J 6 bases; nucleotides not matched to a gene: 8. The CDR3 loop is CASRGQASAQPQHF. In DNA form, the CDR3 reads TGTGCCAGCAGAGGACAGGCAAGCGCTCAGCCCCAGCATTTT.

The chain couples TRBV12-5 to TRBJ2-7; D is perhaps TRBD1 (5 bases). There are 15 residues in the CDR3. Trimming pared 7 bases from V and 5 bases from J, leaving 21 bases between. From germline, CDR1 is LGHNT and CDR2 FRNRAP. This CDR3 is CASAPGFSFLDEQYF. As DNA, the CDR3 is TGTGCTAGTGCTCCAGGGTTTTCCTTTCTTGACGAGCAGTACTTC. The full variable domain, completed using reference TRBV12-5 and TRBJ2-7, is DARVTQTPRHKVTEMGQEVTMRCQPILGHNTVFWYRQTMMQGLELLAYFRNRAPLDDSGMPKDRFSAEMPDATLATLKIQPSEPRDSAVYFCASAPGFSFLDEQYFGPGTRLTVT.

V and J are TRBV14 and TRBJ2-6; the D gene is possibly TRBD1 (6 bases). This CDR3 is 18 amino acids long. Germline V gene data show CDR1 as SGHDN and CDR2 as FVKESK. V shed 4 bases and J shed 0 bases, with 16 bases lying between them. The CDR3 DNA reads TGTGCCAGCAGCCCGTTCTTGGGGGCCCTCTCTGGGGCCAACGTCCTGACTTTC. It translates to CASSPFLGALSGANVLTF.

This clone appeared once. The V call is TRBV3-1 (or the pseudogene TRBV3-2), the J call TRBJ2-3; 15 bases are a match to TRBD2. The length of the CDR3 is 21 residues. V dropped 0 bases and J dropped 1; count of bases not matched to a gene: 11. The germline V gene has CDR1 LGHDT and CDR2 YNNKEL (reference sequence). The CDR3 nucleotides are TGTGCCAGCAGCCAAGATTGGAGGAGGACTAGCGGGGGGGGTGGCACAGATACGCAGTATTTT. As protein: CASSQDWRRTSGGGGTDTQYF.

This clone turned up a few times. This sequence joins TRBV29-1 and TRBJ1-1; 8 nucleotides align to TRBD1. This CDR3 region has 16 residues. Per germline, CDR1 SQVTM and CDR2 ANQGSEA. Unmatched junction bases numbered 12, after V lost 5 bases and J lost 1 base. This chain's CDR3 is CSVTGGRDRSNTEAFF. The CDR3 DNA reads as TGCAGCGTTACTGGAGGCCGGGACAGGTCGAACACTGAAGCTTTCTTT.